The 10 T cell receptor beta chains below come from one sample, sequenced in a study of blood T cell repertoires in COVID-19. The data were produced by immunoSEQ multiplex PCR, yet TCRdb's version contains in-frame clones alone and is incomplete. The sample has roughly 300,000 clones; approximately 90% are singletons. The sequenced sample was PBMCs or T cells enriched from blood (not recorded which). Receptor source: a woman aged 40 to 49 with acute COVID-19.

CDR3 sequence: CASSYSRFRRSGQPQHF. For the CDR3, the DNA is TGTGCCAGCAGTTACTCGAGGTTCCGACGGTCGGGTCAGCCCCAGCATTTT. The rearrangement uses TRBV6-2 or TRBV6-3 and TRBJ1-5, with D unclear. Germline CDR1 is MNHEY and CDR2 is SVGEGT. This CDR3 is built from 17 residues. V was pared by 0 bases and J by 6 bases, with 18 bases between.

V gene TRBV25-1 combines with J gene TRBJ1-1, with D tentatively TRBD1 (5 bases). CDR1 is MGHDK, CDR2 SYGVNS, per germline. There are 12 residues in the CDR3. Trimming stripped 5 bases from V and 5 bases from J, with 9 bases between. The CDR3: CASSRGETEAFF. CDR3 sequence (DNA): TGTGCCAGCAGTCGGGGGGAGACTGAAGCTTTCTTT.

This clone was observed once. The genes are TRBV5-1 and TRBJ2-3, with 10 bases aligning to TRBD1. CDR1 is SGHRS, CDR2 YFSETQ, per germline. Germline trimming cut 4 bases from V and 6 bases from J; bases unmatched to any gene: 11. This CDR3 spans 16 amino acids. The CDR3 protein is CASSPTGTGATDTQYF. In DNA form, the CDR3 reads TGCGCCAGCAGCCCAACCGGGACAGGGGCTACGGATACGCAGTATTTT.

The genes are TRBV19 and TRBJ2-1; 8 bases agree with TRBD1. Germline V gene lookup returns CDR1 LNHDA and CDR2 SQIVND (reference sequence). V lost 4 bases and J lost 1; bases outside the gene matches: 3. CDR3 size: 15 residues. CDR3 region: CASSNRDRSYNEQFF. The CDR3 DNA is TGTGCCAGTAGTAACCGGGACAGGTCCTACAATGAGCAGTTCTTC.

The V gene is TRBV24-1, the J gene TRBJ2-7, with D unclear. Germline lookup yields CDR1 KGHDR and CDR2 SFDVKD. The CDR3 sequence is 12 residues long. The ends were cut back, 5 bases at V and 7 bases at J, with 11 bases in the middle. As DNA, the CDR3 is TGTGCCACCAGTGCCCTATCCGGGGAGCAGTACTTC. This encodes CATSALSGEQYF.

V and J are TRBV6-5 and TRBJ2-5; D remains ambiguous. This CDR3 is 15 amino acids long. Per germline, CDR1 MNHEY and CDR2 SVGAGI. Deletions cut 0 bases from V and 5 bases from J, with 13 bases between. CDR3 DNA: TGTGCCAGCAGTTACTCGTTCTACCCCAGGGAGACCCAGTACTTC. Translated, it gives CASSYSFYPRETQYF.

The chain is built from TRBV19 and TRBJ1-6, with D perhaps matching TRBD1 (5 bases). Germline V CDR1 and CDR2: LNHDA, SQIVND (reference sequence). V shed 8 bases and J shed 7 bases, with 12 bases lying between them. The CDR3 contains 13 residues. The chain's CDR3 is CASRRGTNSPLHF. CDR3 DNA: TGTGCCAGTCGGCGGGGGACGAATTCACCCCTCCACTTT.

V usage is TRBV2 and J usage is TRBJ2-3, with TRBD2 identical over 8 bases. Per germline, CDR1 SNHLY and CDR2 FYNNEI. The CDR3 loop spans 16 amino acids. V shed 5 bases, J shed 4 bases, and the junction held 11 bases outside the gene matches. The CDR3 sequence is CASSKEAGAYSDTQYF. For the CDR3, the DNA is TGTGCCAGCAGTAAGGAAGCGGGGGCCTACTCAGATACGCAGTATTTT. Full variable domain (outside the CDR3, taken from reference TRBV2 and TRBJ2-3): EPEVTQTPSHQVTQMGQEVILRCVPISNHLYFYWYRQILGQKVEFLVSFYNNEISEKSEIFDDQFSVERPDGSNFTLKIRSTKLEDSAMYFCASSKEAGAYSDTQYFGPGTRLTVL.

V usage is TRBV30 and J usage is TRBJ2-7; 7 nucleotides align to TRBD1. Unmatched junction bases numbered 4, after V lost 0 bases and J lost 2 bases. CDR3 size: 14 residues. CDR1 and CDR2 (germline): GTSNPN, SVGIG (reference sequence). CDR3 loop: CAWSVRDRAYEQYF. The CDR3 nucleotides read TGTGCCTGGAGTGTACGGGACAGAGCCTACGAGCAGTACTTC.

In DNA form, the CDR3 reads TGTGCCAGCCAGGAGGGGGCGCGAGGGTGGGTAAGTCAGCCCCAGCATTTT. Translating it yields CASQEGARGWVSQPQHF. The chain links TRBV28 to TRBJ1-5, with TRBD1 matching over 7 bases. CDR3 length equals 17 residues. The germline V gene has CDR1 MDHEN and CDR2 SYDVKM. Losses at the gene ends were 8 bases for V and 6 bases for J; bases not matched to a gene: 19.